Sequencing of this TCR beta chain was carried out in a study of T cells after yellow fever vaccination. On the study more broadly: The authors prepared low-cell-number fractions using SMART-Seq v4 Ultra Low Input.

Study-wide points: One caveat is that FACS-sorted repertoires could contain abundant clonotypes contaminating from the bulk population. The study re-detected most primary-vaccination clones after the booster (roughly 95% CD4, roughly 85% CD8). When the response was secondary, it was weaker but reached its peak faster, day 5 versus 15.

A remark on this clonotype: Its antigen is as yet unknown.

In TCRdb, the 5' RACE reads were re-called with MiXCR into one record per CDR3 protein. The sample lists under 250,000 distinct CDR3 sequences, 6.5% to 8.5% occurring once. The germline V gene has CDR1 SGHRS and CDR2 YFSETQ. This CDR3 contains 15 residues. The V and J ends lost 4 bases and 4 bases, in that order; junction bases with no gene match: 9. The chain employs TRBV5-1 and TRBJ2-3, with 7 bases matching TRBD2. This TCR came from a man under 40 who received the YFV17D yellow fever vaccine. The source was CD4+ T cells sorted from PBMCs, collected 15 days after the yellow fever booster vaccination. CDR3 in amino acids: CASSREGRGSDTQYF. In DNA form, the CDR3 reads TGCGCCAGCAGCCGAGAAGGGAGGGGTTCAGATACGCAGTATTTT.